The present T cell receptor (beta chain) was sequenced within a study of blood T cells in healthy people across ages (dated by TCRdb to the mid-2010s). For context, the study as a whole: Template switching captured roughly one uniquely barcoded TCR beta cDNA molecule per two T cells in model experiments. The donors were divided into four age groups: young (average roughly 17 years), middle-aged (about 39), aged (about 60) and long-lived (82). To avoid experimental bias, donors of different ages were randomly spread across the sequencing lanes. The study analyzed two additional independent replicas of 1 million unique cDNA reads from the same blood draw for two donors, one aged 18 to 29 and one aged 80 or older. To track age-related changes in TCR beta repertoire diversity, the study relied on deep sequencing normalized with unique cDNA molecular identifiers.

Library construction relied on 5' RACE. The data were produced on an Illumina HiSeq 2500. A second roughly 6 to 11 cycle PCR used a sample-barcoded 5' primer and a J-beta primer mix. A template-switch 5' adaptor carrying 12 random nucleotides introduced a unique molecular identifier onto each TCR beta cDNA molecule. Each sample yielded at least 3 million CDR3-containing paired-end reads. The Mint cDNA synthesis kit, primed by a TRBC-specific oligonucleotide, was used to synthesize first-strand cDNA from all RNA. Following uracil-DNA glycosylase treatment, all cDNA underwent a first 18-cycle PCR with the universal primers M1SS and BC2_uni_R. The study's processing was this. For normalization, 1 million high-quality reads, each with a distinct molecular identifier, were randomly selected from each sample. Instead of being binned into consensus sequences, reads with shared molecular identifiers were discarded. CDR3 identification, clonotype clustering and error correction used MiTCR with a Q25 quality threshold and the strictest error-elimination algorithm. A nonparametric unseen species model with Euler transformation was used to estimate lower-bound total TCR beta diversity. TCRdb passed the public sequencing reads through fastp at Q25 and MiXCR, retaining productive beta sequences. Each CDR3 protein appears once, grouped with its most common genes and DNA. TCRdb, not the authors, supplied the V and J calls. In all, the sample holds roughly 2 million distinct CDR3 sequences, and about 50% of those were seen once. The ten largest make up less than 2.5% of the sample.

As to this clonotype: The antigen it recognizes is unknown. The sample holds no much larger clone one base away, and base qualities are not on file.

Study-wide findings and limitations: Observed TCR beta diversity correlated strongly with the percentage of naive T cells measured by flow cytometry. Observed TCR beta diversity per million T cells fell roughly linearly with age, and a significant reduction was already apparent by age around 40. Bulk unsorted PBMC profiling prevented conclusive comparison of naive and antigen-experienced compartments. The CMV infection status of donors was not known, potentially confounding age-related changes in expanded clonotypes. Compared with the aged group, more naive CD4+ T cells, fewer expanded clones and increased TCR diversity were shown by the long-lived group, suggesting age selection. Estimates of total diversity based on one million sequenced T cells were regarded as lower bounds and as underestimates.

Systemically healthy Caucasian individuals from Russia, 39 in total and aged roughly 6 to 90 years, were included as donors. Each donor gave roughly 9 milliliters of peripheral blood, drawn into EDTA-treated Vacutainer tubes. PBMCs were isolated by Ficoll-Paque density-gradient centrifugation, with at least 6 million obtained per sample. Trizol reagent was used to extract total RNA from the PBMCs, yielding at least 5 micrograms per sample. For every donor, an aliquot of PBMCs went through flow cytometry to measure the percentages of naive CD45RAhigh/CD27high T cells. The CDR3, from cysteine to phenylalanine, totals 20 residues. CDR3 DNA is the only sequence kept; it has 60 bases, read in frame from the first base. V is pruned by 1 base and J by 1 base, leaving 16 bases of the junction without a gene match. The germline V gene encodes CDR1 MGHRA and CDR2 YSYEKL.

The rearranged chain carries TRBV4-1 and TRBJ1-1, and 9 bases in between align with TRBD1. The receptor comes from a middle-aged woman in good health. Sequenced material: blood. The DNA reads TGCGCCAGCAGCCAAGTATTTACCAAACAGGGGGCGAGGCCGAACACTGAAGCTTTCTTT. Translated, this gives CASSQVFTKQGARPNTEAFF.